The source of this T cell receptor (beta chain) is a study of blood T cell repertoires in COVID-19. Study-level background: PBMCs, B-cell-depleted T cells, or T cells provided the cDNA or gDNA that made up the material.

This CDR3 has 15 residues. Per the germline V gene, CDR1 is LGHNA and CDR2 is YNFKEQ. With regard to this clone: Germline is not matched at one junction end, which may reflect a read error.

TCRdb keeps only in-frame clones here, not all; method: immunoSEQ multiplex PCR. The data contain fewer than 15,000 clones, about 75% of them singletons. Sequencing input: peripheral blood. This receptor was obtained from a woman aged 80 or over with acute or convalescent COVID-19. This chain connects TRBV4-2 to TRBJ1-6; no reliable D call. CDR3 sequence reads: CTSSTRTNDNSPLHF. As DNA, the CDR3 is TGTACCAGCAGCACCCGCACAAATGATAATTCACCCCTCCACTTT.